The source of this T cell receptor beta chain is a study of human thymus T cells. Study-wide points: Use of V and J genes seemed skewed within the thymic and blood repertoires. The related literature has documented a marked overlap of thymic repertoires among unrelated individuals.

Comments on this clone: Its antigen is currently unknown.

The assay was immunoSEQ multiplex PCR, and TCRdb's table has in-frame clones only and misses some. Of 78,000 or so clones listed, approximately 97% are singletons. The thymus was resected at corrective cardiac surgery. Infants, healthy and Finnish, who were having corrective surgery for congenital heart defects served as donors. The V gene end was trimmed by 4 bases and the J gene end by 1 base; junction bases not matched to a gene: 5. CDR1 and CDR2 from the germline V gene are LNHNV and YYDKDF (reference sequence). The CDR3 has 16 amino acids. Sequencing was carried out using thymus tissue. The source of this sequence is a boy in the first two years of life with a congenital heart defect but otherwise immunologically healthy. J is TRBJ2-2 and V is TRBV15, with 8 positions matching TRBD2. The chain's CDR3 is CATSINSGVNTGELFF. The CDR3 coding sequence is TGTGCCACCAGCATAAATAGCGGGGTGAACACCGGGGAGCTGTTTTTT.